This T cell receptor (beta chain) was captured in a study of T-cell reconstitution after alpha-beta-depleted transplantation in children. This clonotype was recorded a few times. Trimming at V came to 5 bases and at J to 9 bases, leaving 10 bases not matched to a gene. This CDR3 spans 14 amino acids. CDR1 and CDR2 (germline): SGHTA, FQGNSA. Unique molecular identifiers were incorporated during preparation of the TCRbeta library. TCRdb reprocessed the PCR reads via MiXCR and lists one record per CDR3 protein. This table has about 590,000 distinct CDR3 sequences, under 15% appearing once. This receptor was identified in a male patient younger than 18 who had a stem cell transplant for acute myeloid leukemia, so the T cells may come from the graft donor. This chain links TRBV7-2 with TRBJ2-4, with 7 positions matching TRBD1. The input for sequencing was PBMCs, mostly from graft donor cells, taken 360 days after TCRalphabeta/CD19-depleted stem cell transplant. The CDR3 region has the DNA TGTGCCAGCAGCCCTTCCAGGGGGATGAGCATTCAGTACTTC. It is translated as CASSPSRGMSIQYF.